This TCR beta chain derives from a study of blood T cells in healthy people across ages. Sample-barcoded 5' priming and a J-beta primer mix drove a second PCR of about 6 to 12 cycles. One entry per CDR3 protein results from TCRdb running MiXCR on the 5' RACE reads. The sample records over a million distinct CDR3 sequences, about 42% being singletons. This CDR3 comprises 17 residues. Per the germline V gene, CDR1 is MGHRA and CDR2 is YSYEKL. V was clipped by 1 base and J by 7 bases; unmatched bases: 12. The chain employs TRBV4-1 and TRBJ2-2, with 7 positions matching TRBD2. This receptor was obtained from a woman between 18 and 30 years old in good health. Sequenced input: blood. CDR3 protein: CASSQGRAREVHGELFF. CDR3 bases: TGCGCCAGCAGCCAAGGGCGCGCCCGGGAGGTGCACGGGGAGCTGTTTTTT.